The 16 T cell receptor beta chains listed next were all sequenced from one sample in a study of blood T cells in healthy people across ages (dated by TCRdb to 2014 to 2015). Library construction relied on 5' RACE. Sequencing relied on an Illumina HiSeq 2500. A second PCR of about 6 to 11 cycles was run with a J-beta primer mix and a sample-barcoded 5' primer. TCRdb reprocessed the public reads (quality trimming at Q25 with fastp, clone calling with MiXCR) and kept in-frame beta chains. All rows with the same CDR3 protein become a single entry with the most common DNA and genes. This sample lists over 950,000 distinct CDR3 sequences; around two fifths were detected once. Under 15% of the sample is held by the ten biggest clonotypes. What was sequenced was blood. These receptors were collected from a man between 18 and 35 years old in good health.

J is TRBJ2-5 and V is TRBV7-8, with 8 bases that match TRBD2. CDR1 and CDR2 (germline): SGHVS, FQNEAQ. This CDR3 has 19 amino acids. V lost 1 base to trimming and J lost 2 bases; unmatched junction nucleotides: 15. Here the CDR3 reads CASSLGGGWSGGSQETQYF. For the CDR3, the DNA is TGTGCCAGCAGCTTAGGCGGTGGTTGGAGCGGGGGATCACAAGAGACCCAGTACTTC.

This clonotype was counted between two and nine times. The chain joins TRBV12-3 or TRBV12-4 to TRBJ1-4; D remains ambiguous. The CDR3 is 15 residues long. Trimming cost V 7 bases and J 0 bases, with 12 bases left between them. CDR3 nucleotide sequence: TGTGCCAGCACCCTAGGGAGTGCAACTAATGAAAAACTGTTTTTT. Protein sequence: CASTLGSATNEKLFF.

Comments on this clonotype: At one boundary the junction diverges from the germline segment, which might be a read error. V usage is TRBV4-2 and J usage is TRBJ2-5; D gene ambiguous. Looked up from germline, CDR1 is LGHNA and CDR2 is YNFKEQ. This CDR3 has 16 residues. This CDR3 is CASNQDADLEGETQYF. The CDR3 nucleotides read TGTGCCAGCAACCAAGATGCCGACCTCGAAGGGGAGACCCAGTACTTC.

This clonotype was picked up a small number of times. The rearrangement uses TRBV6-6 and TRBJ2-5; 9 nucleotides agree with TRBD2. Germline CDR1 is MNHNY and CDR2 is SVGAGI (reference sequence). Trimming cost V 4 bases and J 4 bases; bases outside gene matches: 7. This CDR3 contains 15 residues. CDR3 sequence reads: CASSSSGGPRETQYF. The CDR3 coding sequence is TGTGCCAGCAGTTCCAGCGGGGGGCCCCGAGAGACCCAGTACTTC.

The chain couples TRBV10-3 to TRBJ1-1; a weak D match, TRBD1 (5 bases). The CDR3 spans 13 residues. Germline V gene sequence: CDR1 ENHRY, CDR2 SYGVKD. V shed 10 bases and J shed 1 base, with 13 bases lying between them. The CDR3 sequence: CATRDYANTEAFF. The CDR3 nucleotides read TGTGCCACCAGGGACTACGCGAACACTGAAGCTTTCTTT.

The chain uses TRBV5-1 and TRBJ2-1; 9 bases are a match to TRBD1. The CDR3 is 16 amino acids. J gave up 1 base and V 3 bases, and 5 bases lay outside the gene matches. Germline CDR1 and CDR2: SGHRS and YFSETQ. The CDR3 region has the DNA TGCGCCAGCAGCTGGGGCGACAGGGGGTCCTACAATGAGCAGTTCTTC. The encoded protein is CASSWGDRGSYNEQFF.

There are a few counts of this clonotype. The V and J genes are TRBV20-1 and TRBJ1-6; TRBD1 agrees at 7 bases. There are 16 residues in the CDR3. Trimming cost V 0 bases and J 8 bases; bases outside gene matches: 10. Germline V gene sequence: CDR1 DFQATT, CDR2 SNEGSKA (reference sequence). CDR3 in DNA: TGCAGTGCTAGAGATATGGGAGGGGGCGAAGATTCACCCCTCCACTTT. The encoded protein is CSARDMGGGEDSPLHF.

The CDR3 here is CASSQELATAYNEQFF. CDR3 nucleotide sequence: TGCGCCAGCAGCCAGGAGCTAGCGACAGCCTACAATGAGCAGTTCTTC. The J gene is TRBJ2-1, the V gene TRBV4-3, with D possibly being TRBD2 (6 bases). This CDR3 comprises 16 residues. Trimming cost V 3 bases and J 2 bases, with 14 bases left between them. Germline assignment: CDR1 LGHNA and CDR2 YSLEER.

V usage is TRBV12-3 or TRBV12-4 and J usage is TRBJ2-7; D is possibly TRBD1 (6 bases). V was pared by 1 base and J by 6 bases, with 34 bases between. The CDR3 extends over 21 amino acids. For the CDR3, the DNA is TGTGCCAGCAGTTTAGGCCGGGACAATCGACCTCGTGACCCCGGTAATTCCGAGCAGTACTTC. This encodes CASSLGRDNRPRDPGNSEQYF.

The gene calls are TRBV7-2 and TRBJ2-5; D gene uncertain. The CDR3 contains 18 residues. Germline CDR1 is SGHTA and CDR2 is FQGNSA. Trimming shortened V by 1 base and J by 2 bases, and 20 bases separated the two germline ends. CDR3: CASSLGVEPTIVQETQYF. In DNA, the CDR3 is TGTGCCAGCAGCTTAGGCGTTGAGCCCACGATCGTACAAGAGACCCAGTACTTC. The full variable domain, with the rest looked up from reference TRBV7-2 and TRBJ2-5, is GAGVSQSPSNKVTEKGKDVELRCDPISGHTALYWYRQSLGQGLEFLIYFQGNSAPDKSGLPSDRFSAERTGGSVSTLTIQRTQQEDSAVYLCASSLGVEPTIVQETQYFGPGTRLLVL.

The chain employs TRBV20-1 and TRBJ2-5, with 7 bases aligning to TRBD1. Germline V gene data show CDR1 as DFQATT and CDR2 as SNEGSKA (reference sequence). The CDR3 consists of 14 residues. The CDR3 region is CSARFGTAQETQYF. The CDR3 region has the DNA TGCAGCGCCAGATTTGGGACAGCACAAGAGACCCAGTACTTC.

V gene TRBV12-3 or TRBV12-4 combines with J gene TRBJ2-7; 8 nucleotides line up with TRBD2. J lost 6 bases, V lost 9 bases, and 7 bases had no gene match. The CDR3 totals 12 residues. The CDR3 region is CASRGGVFEQYF. Here the CDR3 DNA reads TGTGCCAGTCGGGGGGGGGTTTTCGAGCAGTACTTC.

The gene calls are TRBV3-1 and TRBJ1-4; D is perhaps TRBD1 (6 bases). The V end was cut by 0 bases, the J end by 5 bases, with 10 bases between. Germline V gene sequence: CDR1 LGHDT, CDR2 YNNKEL (reference sequence). The CDR3 runs to 15 residues. The CDR3 protein is CASSQDQDSNEKLFF. CDR3 coding DNA: TGTGCCAGCAGCCAAGATCAGGACAGCAATGAAAAACTGTTTTTT.

In the case of this clonotype: The junction shows a germline mismatch at one end, possibly a read error. The CDR3 sequence: CANSPETTNEKLFF. CDR3 sequence (DNA): TGTGCCAACAGCCCGGAGACAACTAATGAAAAACTGTTTTTT. The rearrangement uses TRBV4-2 and TRBJ1-4, with unresolved D. The germline gives CDR1 LGHNA, CDR2 YNFKEQ. The CDR3 is 14 amino acids.

This clonotype was seen more than once but under ten times. The rearrangement links TRBV25-1 to TRBJ2-7; 8 positions agree with TRBD1. Germline lookup yields CDR1 MGHDK and CDR2 SYGVNS. The CDR3 runs to 13 residues. V lost 7 bases and J lost 6; bases outside the gene matches: 8. The CDR3 spells CASTSRTGFEQYF. The CDR3 nucleotides read TGTGCCAGCACTAGCCGGACAGGGTTCGAGCAGTACTTC.

This rearrangement joins TRBV3-1 to TRBJ1-6; D is uncertain. Germline loops: CDR1 LGHDT, CDR2 YNNKEL (reference sequence). This CDR3 contains 17 residues. Trimming stripped 2 bases from V and 1 base from J, with 12 bases between. The DNA of the CDR3 is TGTGCCAGCAGCCAACAAGAGTTAAGGTCCTATAATTCACCCCTCCACTTT. It codes for CASSQQELRSYNSPLHF. The full variable domain, its missing parts supplied by reference TRBV3-1 and TRBJ1-6, is DTAVSQTPKYLVTQMGNDKSIKCEQNLGHDTMYWYKQDSKKFLKIMFSYNNKELIINETVPNRFSPKSPDKAHLNLHINSLELGDSAVYFCASSQQELRSYNSPLHFGNGTRLTVT.